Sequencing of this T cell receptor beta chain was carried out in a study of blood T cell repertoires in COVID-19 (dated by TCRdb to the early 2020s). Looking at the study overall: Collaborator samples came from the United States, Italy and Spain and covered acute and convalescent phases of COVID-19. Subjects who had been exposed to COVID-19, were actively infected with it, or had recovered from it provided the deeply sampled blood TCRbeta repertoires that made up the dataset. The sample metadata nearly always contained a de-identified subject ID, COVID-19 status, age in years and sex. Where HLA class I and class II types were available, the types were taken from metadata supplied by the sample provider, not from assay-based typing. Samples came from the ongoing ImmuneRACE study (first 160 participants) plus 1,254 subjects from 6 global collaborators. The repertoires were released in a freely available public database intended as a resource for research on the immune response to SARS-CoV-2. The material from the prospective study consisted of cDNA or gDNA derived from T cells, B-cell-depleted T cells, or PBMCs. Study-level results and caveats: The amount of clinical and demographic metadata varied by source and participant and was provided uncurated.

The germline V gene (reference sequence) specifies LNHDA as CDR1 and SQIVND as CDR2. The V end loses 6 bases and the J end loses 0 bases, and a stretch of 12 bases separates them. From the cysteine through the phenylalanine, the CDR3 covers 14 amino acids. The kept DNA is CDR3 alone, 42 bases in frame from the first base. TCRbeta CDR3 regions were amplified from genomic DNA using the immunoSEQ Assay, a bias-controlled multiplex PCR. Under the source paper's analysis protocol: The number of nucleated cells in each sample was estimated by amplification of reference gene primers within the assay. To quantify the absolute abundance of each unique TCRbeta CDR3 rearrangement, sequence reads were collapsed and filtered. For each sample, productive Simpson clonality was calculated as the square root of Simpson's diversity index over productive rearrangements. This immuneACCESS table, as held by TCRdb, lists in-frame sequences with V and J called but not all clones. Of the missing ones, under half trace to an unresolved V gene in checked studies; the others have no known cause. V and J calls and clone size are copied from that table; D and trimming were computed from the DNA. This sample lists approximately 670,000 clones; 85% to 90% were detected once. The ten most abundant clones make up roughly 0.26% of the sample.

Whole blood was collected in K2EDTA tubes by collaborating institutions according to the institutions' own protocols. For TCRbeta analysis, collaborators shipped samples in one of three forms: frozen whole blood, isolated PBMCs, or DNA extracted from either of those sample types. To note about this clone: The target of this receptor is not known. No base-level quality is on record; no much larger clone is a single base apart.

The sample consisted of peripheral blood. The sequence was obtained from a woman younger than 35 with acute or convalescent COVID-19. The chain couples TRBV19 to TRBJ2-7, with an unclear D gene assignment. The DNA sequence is TGTGCCAGTAGCACCACCACAGCCTCCTACGAGCAGTACTTC. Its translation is CASSTTTASYEQYF.